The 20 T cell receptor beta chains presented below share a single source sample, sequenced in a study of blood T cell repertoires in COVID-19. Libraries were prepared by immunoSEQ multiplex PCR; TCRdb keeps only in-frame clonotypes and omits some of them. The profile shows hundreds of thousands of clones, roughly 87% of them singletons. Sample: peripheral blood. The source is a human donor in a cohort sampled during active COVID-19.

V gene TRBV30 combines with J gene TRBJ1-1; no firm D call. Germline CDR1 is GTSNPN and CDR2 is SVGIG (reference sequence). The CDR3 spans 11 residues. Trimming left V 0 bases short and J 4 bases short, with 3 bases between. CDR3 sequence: CAWSVSTEAFF. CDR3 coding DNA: TGTGCCTGGAGTGTCTCCACTGAAGCTTTCTTT.

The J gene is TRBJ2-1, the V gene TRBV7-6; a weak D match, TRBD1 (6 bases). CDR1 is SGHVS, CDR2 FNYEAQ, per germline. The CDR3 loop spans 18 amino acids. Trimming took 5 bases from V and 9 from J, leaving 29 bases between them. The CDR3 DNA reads TGTGCCAGCAGCGCCGTCCGACTGGGACATTCACCGGTGGGTGAGCAGTTCTTC. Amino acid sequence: CASSAVRLGHSPVGEQFF. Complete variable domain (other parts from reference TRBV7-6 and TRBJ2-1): GAGVSQSPRYKVTKRGQDVALRCDPISGHVSLYWYRQALGQGPEFLTYFNYEAQQDKSGLPNDRFSAERPEGSISTLTIQRTEQRDSAMYRCASSAVRLGHSPVGEQFFGPGTRLTVL.

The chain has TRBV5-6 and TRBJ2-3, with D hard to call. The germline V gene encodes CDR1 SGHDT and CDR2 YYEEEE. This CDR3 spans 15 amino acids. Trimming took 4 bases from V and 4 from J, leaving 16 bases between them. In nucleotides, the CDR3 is TGTGCCAGCAGCAACGACCAAAACGGAGCAGATACGCAGTATTTT. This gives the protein CASSNDQNGADTQYF.

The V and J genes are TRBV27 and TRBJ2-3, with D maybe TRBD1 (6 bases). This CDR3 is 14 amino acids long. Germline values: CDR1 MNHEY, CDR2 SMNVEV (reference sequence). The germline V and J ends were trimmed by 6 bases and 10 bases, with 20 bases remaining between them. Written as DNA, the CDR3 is TGTGCCAGCAGGGCCGATCTGACAGGTTTCCCGCAGTATTTT. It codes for CASRADLTGFPQYF.

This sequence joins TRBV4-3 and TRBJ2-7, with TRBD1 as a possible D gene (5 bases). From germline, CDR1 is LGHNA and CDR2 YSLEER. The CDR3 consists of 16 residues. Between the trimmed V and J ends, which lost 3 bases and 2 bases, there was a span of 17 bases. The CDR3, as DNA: TGCGCCAGCAGCCATGCCACGCGCCAGGGTGCCTACGAGCAGTACTTC. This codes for CASSHATRQGAYEQYF.

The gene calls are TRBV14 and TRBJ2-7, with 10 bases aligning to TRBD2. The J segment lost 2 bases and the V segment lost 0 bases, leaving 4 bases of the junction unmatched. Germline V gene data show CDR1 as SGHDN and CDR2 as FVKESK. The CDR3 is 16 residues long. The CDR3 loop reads CASSQDGTSVPYEQYF. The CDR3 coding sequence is TGTGCCAGCAGCCAAGATGGGACTAGCGTACCCTACGAGCAGTACTTC.

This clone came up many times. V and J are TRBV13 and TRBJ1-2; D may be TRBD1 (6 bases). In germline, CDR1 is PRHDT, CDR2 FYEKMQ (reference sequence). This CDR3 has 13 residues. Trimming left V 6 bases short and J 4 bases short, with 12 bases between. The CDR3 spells CASRFTGSYGYTF. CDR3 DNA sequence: TGTGCCAGCAGGTTCACAGGGAGCTATGGCTACACCTTC.

The CDR3 loop is CASSQVRLAGNEQFF. In DNA form, the CDR3 reads TGCGCCAGCAGCCAAGTACGGCTAGCGGGCAATGAGCAGTTCTTC. The chain has TRBV4-3 and TRBJ2-1, with 8 bases that match TRBD2. Germline CDR1 LGHNA, CDR2 YSLEER. The CDR3 is made up of 15 amino acids. The trim removed 1 base at V and 6 bases at J, leaving 5 bases unmatched.

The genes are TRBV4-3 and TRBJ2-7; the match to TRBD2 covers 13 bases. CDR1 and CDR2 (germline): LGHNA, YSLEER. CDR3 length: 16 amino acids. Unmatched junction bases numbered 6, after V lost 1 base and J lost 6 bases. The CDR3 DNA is TGCGCCAGCAGCCAAGGGGGAACTAGCGGGAGGGGCGAGCAGTACTTC. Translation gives CASSQGGTSGRGEQYF.

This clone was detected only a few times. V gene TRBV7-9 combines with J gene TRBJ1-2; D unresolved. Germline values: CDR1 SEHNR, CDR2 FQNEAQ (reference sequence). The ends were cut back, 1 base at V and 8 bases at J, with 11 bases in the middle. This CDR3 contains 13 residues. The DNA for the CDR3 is TGTGCCAGCAGCTTAGACGCAGGAGGAGGCTACACCTTC. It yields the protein CASSLDAGGGYTF.

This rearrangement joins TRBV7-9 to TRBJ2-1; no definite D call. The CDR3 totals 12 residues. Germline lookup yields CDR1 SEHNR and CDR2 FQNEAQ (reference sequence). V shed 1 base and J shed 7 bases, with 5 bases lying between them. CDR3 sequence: CASSLESNEQFF. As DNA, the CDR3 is TGTGCCAGCAGCTTAGAATCTAATGAGCAGTTCTTC.

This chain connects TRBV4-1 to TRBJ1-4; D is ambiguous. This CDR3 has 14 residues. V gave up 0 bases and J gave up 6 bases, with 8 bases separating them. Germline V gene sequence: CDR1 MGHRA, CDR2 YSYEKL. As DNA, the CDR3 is TGCGCCAGCAGCCAAGATCCCAGGCATGAAAAACTGTTTTTT. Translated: CASSQDPRHEKLFF.

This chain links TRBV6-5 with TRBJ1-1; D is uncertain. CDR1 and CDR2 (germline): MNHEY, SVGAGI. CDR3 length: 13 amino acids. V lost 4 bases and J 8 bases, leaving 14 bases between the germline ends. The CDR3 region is CASSFHARREAFF. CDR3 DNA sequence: TGTGCCAGCAGTTTCCACGCGAGGAGGGAAGCTTTCTTT.

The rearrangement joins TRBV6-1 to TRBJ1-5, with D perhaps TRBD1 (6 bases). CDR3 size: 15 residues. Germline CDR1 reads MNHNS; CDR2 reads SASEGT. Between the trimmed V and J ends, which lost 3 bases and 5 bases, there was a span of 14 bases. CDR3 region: CASSDTGTPYQPQHF. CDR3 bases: TGTGCCAGCAGTGATACCGGGACACCTTATCAGCCCCAGCATTTT.

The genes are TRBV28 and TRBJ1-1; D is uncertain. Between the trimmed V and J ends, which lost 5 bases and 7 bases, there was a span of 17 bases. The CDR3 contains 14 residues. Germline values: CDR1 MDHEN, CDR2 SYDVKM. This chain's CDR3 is CASSPPTLKNEAFF. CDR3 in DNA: TGTGCCAGCAGTCCTCCGACATTGAAAAATGAAGCTTTCTTT.

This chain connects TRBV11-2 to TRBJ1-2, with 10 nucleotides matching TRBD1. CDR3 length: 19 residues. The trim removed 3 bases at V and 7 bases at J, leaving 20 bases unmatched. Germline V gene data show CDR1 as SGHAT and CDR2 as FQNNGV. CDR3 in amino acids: CASSLSPRDRGPKFVGYTF. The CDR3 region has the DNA TGTGCCAGCAGCTTGAGCCCCCGGGACAGGGGCCCCAAATTTGTTGGCTACACCTTC.

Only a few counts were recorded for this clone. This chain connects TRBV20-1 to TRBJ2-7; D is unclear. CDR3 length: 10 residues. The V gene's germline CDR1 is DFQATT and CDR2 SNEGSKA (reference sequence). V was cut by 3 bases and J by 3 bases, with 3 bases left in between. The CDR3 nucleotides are TGCAGTGCTAGCGTCTACGAGCAGTACTTC. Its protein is CSASVYEQYF.

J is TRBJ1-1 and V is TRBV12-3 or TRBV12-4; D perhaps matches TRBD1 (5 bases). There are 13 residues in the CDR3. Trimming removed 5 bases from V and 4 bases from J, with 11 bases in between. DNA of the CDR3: TGTGCCAGCAGTCCCTACGGGGGCACTGAAGCTTTCTTT. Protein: CASSPYGGTEAFF.

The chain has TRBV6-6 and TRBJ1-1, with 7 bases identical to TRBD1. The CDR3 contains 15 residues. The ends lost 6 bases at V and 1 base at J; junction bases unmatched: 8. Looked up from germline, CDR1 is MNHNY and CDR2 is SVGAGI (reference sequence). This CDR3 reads CASRITGVWNTEAFF. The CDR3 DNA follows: TGTGCCAGCAGGATTACAGGGGTATGGAACACTGAAGCTTTCTTT.

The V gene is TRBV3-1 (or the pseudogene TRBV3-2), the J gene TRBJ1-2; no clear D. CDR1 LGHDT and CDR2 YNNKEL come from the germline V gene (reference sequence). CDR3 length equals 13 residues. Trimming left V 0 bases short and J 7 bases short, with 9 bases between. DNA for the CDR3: TGTGCCAGCAGCCAAGAACCCGGGGTTGGCTACACCTTC. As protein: CASSQEPGVGYTF.